The T cell receptor beta chain described here comes from a study of identifying expanded T cells in peripheral blood. V was cut by 0 bases and J by 3 bases, with 11 bases left in between. Germline-derived CDR1 and CDR2 are LNHNV and YYDKDF (reference sequence). The CDR3 spans 15 residues. Points from the study as a whole: Across healthy donors, higher total template counts meant significantly greater approximately two-week count variance.

With regard to this clone: Its antigen is unknown.

Healthy donors had no documented immune events, such as infections, while sampled. Sequencing was performed with immunoSEQ multiplex PCR; in TCRdb, only in-frame clones are kept and a portion is missing. The sample includes around 94,000 clones, approximately 88% of them seen just once. The chain links TRBV15 to TRBJ1-2; no clear D. The clonotype was recovered from a person between 18 and 70 years old in good health. The sequencing sample was made of blood. CDR3 loop: CATSRDFKGDYGYTF. The DNA of the CDR3 is TGTGCCACCAGCAGAGATTTTAAGGGAGACTATGGCTACACCTTC.